This paragraph covers one TCR beta chain sequence. What it binds is not known. Germline V gene lookup returns CDR1 SGHRS and CDR2 YFSETQ. The CDR3 consists of 17 residues. The germline V and J ends were trimmed by 1 base and 4 bases, with 17 bases remaining between them. The data originate from a study of STAT5B mutations in CD4+ large granular lymphocyte leukemia. For the study at large: Among healthy donors, a particular HLA allele went with more CDR3 'QG' motifs.

The assay was immunoSEQ multiplex PCR, and TCRdb's table has in-frame clones only and misses some. The table lists approximately 27,000 clones, around 81% of them singletons. Healthy controls were blood donor buffy coats. Whole-study findings and limits: Top patient clones used TRBV06 genes more often: 8/27 versus 2/35 in controls.

This TCR was sampled from a human donor in good health. V usage is TRBV5-1 and J usage is TRBJ2-2; D is uncertain. The material sequenced was CD4+ T cells from blood buffy coats. In DNA, the CDR3 is TGCGCCAGCAGCTTGCTTGGGCCCGCCGATGGCACCGGGGAGCTGTTTTTT. This encodes CASSLLGPADGTGELFF.